The TCR beta chain described here comes from a study of T cells in Graves' hyperthyroidism and ophthalmopathy. From germline, CDR1 is MDHEN and CDR2 SYDVKM. V was clipped by 9 bases and J by 3 bases; unmatched bases: 18. This CDR3 spans 17 amino acids. Study-wide results and caveats: The blood repertoire included most of the expanded thyroid clonotypes above 0.001. Ophthalmopathy was model-predicted a median roughly 6.2 months pre-onset.

The source material, RNA transcripts, was used to amplify TCR beta CDR3 regions. When the TCR CDR3 underwent first-round RT-PCR, the HTBI primer set was used. TCRdb recomputed calls from the multiplex PCR reads with MiXCR, one row per CDR3 protein. The sample has 600,000 to 650,000 distinct CDR3 sequences, around 20% seen once; the top ten hold under 35%. This clonotype appeared many times. Antigen: not known. The TCR comes from a man younger than 40 with Graves' ophthalmopathy. The chain is built from TRBV28 and TRBJ2-7, with 9 bases aligning to TRBD1. The sample taken for sequencing was blood. In DNA, the CDR3 is TGTGCCAGTCTCGCCCGGCACAGGGGGCGCTGGTTCTACGAGCAGTACTTC. It is translated as CASLARHRGRWFYEQYF.